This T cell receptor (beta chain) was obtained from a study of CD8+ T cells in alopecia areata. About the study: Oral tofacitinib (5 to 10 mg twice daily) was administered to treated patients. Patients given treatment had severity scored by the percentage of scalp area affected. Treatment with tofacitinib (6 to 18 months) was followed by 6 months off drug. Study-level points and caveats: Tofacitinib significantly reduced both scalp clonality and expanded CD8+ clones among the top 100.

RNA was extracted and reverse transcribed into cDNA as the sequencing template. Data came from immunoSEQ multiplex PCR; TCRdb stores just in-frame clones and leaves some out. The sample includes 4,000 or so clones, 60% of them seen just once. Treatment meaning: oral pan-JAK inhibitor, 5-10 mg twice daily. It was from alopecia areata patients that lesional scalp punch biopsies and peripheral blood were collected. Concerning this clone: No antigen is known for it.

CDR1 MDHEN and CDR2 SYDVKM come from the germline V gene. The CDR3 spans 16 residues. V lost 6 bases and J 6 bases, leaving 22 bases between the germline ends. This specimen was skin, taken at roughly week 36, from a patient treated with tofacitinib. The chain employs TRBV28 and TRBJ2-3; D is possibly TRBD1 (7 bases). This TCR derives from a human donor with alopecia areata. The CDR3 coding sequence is TGTGCCAGCAGGACAGGGTCGGCGGGATGGGGGGATACGCAGTATTTT. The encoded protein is CASRTGSAGWGDTQYF.